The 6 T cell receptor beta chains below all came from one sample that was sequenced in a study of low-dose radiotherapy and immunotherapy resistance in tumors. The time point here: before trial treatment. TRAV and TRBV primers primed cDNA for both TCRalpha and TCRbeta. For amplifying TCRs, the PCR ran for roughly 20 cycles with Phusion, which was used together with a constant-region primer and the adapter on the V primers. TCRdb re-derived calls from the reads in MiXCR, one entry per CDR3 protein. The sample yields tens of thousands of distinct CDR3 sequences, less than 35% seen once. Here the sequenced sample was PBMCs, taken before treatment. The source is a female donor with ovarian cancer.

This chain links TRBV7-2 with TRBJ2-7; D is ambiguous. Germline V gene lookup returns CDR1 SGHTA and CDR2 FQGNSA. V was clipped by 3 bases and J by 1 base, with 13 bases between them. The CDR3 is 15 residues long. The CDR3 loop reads CASSFVYAASYEQYF. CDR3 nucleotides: TGTGCCAGCAGCTTTGTTTATGCGGCGTCCTACGAGCAGTACTTC.

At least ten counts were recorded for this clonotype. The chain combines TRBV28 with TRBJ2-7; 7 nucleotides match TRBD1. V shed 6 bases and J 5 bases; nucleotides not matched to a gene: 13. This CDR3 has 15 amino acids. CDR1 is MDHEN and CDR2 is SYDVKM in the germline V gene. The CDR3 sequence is CASRPQGTTANEQYF. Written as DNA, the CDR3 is TGTGCCAGCAGACCACAGGGGACCACGGCTAACGAGCAGTACTTC.

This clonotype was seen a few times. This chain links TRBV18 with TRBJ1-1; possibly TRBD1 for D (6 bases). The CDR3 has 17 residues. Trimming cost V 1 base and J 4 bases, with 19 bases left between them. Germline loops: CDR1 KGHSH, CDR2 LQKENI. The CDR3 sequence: CASSPLSRPDRGTEAFF. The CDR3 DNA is TGTGCCAGCTCACCACTTTCCCGCCCGGACAGAGGCACTGAAGCTTTCTTT. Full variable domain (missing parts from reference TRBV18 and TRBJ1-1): NAGVMQNPRHLVRRRGQEARLRCSPMKGHSHVYWYRQLPEEGLKFMVYLQKENIIDESGMPKERFSAEFPKEGPSILRIQQVVRGDSAAYFCASSPLSRPDRGTEAFFGQGTRLTVV.

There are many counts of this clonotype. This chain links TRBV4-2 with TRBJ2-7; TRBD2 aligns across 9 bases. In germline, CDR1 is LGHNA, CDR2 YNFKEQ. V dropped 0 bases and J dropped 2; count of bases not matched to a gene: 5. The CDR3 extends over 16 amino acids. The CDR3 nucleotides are TGTGCCAGCAGCCAAGATTTCAGCGGGGGGCCCTACGAGCAGTACTTC. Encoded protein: CASSQDFSGGPYEQYF.

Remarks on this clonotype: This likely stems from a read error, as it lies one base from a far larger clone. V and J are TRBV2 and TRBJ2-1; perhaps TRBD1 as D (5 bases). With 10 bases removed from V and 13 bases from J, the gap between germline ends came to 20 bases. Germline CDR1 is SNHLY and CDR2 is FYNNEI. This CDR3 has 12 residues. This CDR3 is CATTAYQETQFF. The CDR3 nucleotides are TGTGCCACGACAGCCTACCAAGAGACCCAGTTCTTC.

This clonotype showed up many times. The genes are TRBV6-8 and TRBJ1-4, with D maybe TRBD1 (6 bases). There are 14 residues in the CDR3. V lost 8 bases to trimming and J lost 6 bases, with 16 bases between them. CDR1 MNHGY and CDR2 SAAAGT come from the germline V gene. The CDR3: CASRRGGGDEKLFF. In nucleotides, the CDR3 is TGTGCCAGCCGTCGAGGAGGGGGGGATGAAAAACTGTTTTTT.